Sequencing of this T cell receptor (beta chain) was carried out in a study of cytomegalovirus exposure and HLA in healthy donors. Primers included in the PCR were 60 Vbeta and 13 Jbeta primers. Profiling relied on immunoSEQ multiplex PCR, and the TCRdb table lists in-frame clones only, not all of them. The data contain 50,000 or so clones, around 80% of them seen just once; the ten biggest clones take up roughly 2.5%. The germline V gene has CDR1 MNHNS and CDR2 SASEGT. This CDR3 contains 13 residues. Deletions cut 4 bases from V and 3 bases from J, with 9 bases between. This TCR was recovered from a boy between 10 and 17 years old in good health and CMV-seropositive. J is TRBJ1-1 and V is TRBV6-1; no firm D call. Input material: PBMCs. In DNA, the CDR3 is TGTGCCAGCAGTGCTCCTACTCACACTGAAGCTTTCTTT. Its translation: CASSAPTHTEAFF.